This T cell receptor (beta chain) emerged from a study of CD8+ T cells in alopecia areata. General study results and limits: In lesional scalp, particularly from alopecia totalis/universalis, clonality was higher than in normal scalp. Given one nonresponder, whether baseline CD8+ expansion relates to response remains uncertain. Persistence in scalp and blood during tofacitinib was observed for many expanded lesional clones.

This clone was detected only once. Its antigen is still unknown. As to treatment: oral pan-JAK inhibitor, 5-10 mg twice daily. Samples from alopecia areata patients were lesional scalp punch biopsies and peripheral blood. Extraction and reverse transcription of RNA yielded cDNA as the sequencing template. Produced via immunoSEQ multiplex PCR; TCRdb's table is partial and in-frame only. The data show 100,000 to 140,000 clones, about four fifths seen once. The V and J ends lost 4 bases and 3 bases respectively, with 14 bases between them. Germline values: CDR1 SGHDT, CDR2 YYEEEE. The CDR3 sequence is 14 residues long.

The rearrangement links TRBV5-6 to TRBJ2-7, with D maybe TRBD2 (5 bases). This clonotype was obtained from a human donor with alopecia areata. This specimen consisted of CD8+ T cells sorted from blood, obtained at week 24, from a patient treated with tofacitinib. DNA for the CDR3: TGTGCCAGCAGCCCGGGATGGACGGGCTACGAGCAGTACTTC. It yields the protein CASSPGWTGYEQYF. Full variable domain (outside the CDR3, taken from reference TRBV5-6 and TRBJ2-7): DAGVTQSPTHLIKTRGQQVTLRCSPKSGHDTVSWYQQALGQGPQFIFQYYEEEERQRGNFPDRFSGHQFPNYSSELNVNALLLGDSALYLCASSPGWTGYEQYFGPGTRLTVT.